Shown below are 20 T cell receptor beta chains from a single sample sequenced in a study of blood T cell repertoires in COVID-19. Some clones are missing from TCRdb's copy, which holds only in-frame ones; the method was immunoSEQ multiplex PCR. The profile shows 160,000 or so clones, 80% to 90% of them singletons. Sequencing input: peripheral blood. These receptors originate from a woman aged 45 to 65 with acute or convalescent COVID-19.

The J gene is TRBJ1-2, the V gene TRBV19; D remains unclear. The CDR3 consists of 13 residues. Looked up from germline, CDR1 is LNHDA and CDR2 is SQIVND (reference sequence). Trimming took off 3 bases at V and 7 bases at J, with 12 bases between the two ends. The CDR3 reads CASSIVSRGGYTF. The DNA for the CDR3 is TGTGCCAGTAGTATTGTCTCCCGAGGTGGCTACACCTTC.

The chain carries TRBV18 and TRBJ1-1, with 10 bases that match TRBD1. The CDR3 has 16 amino acids. Germline CDR1 KGHSH, CDR2 LQKENI. The J segment lost 1 base and the V segment lost 3 bases, leaving 5 bases of the junction unmatched. The CDR3 nucleotides are TGTGCCAGCTCACCCTATAGGGACAGGGGGAACACTGAAGCTTTCTTT. Its protein is CASSPYRDRGNTEAFF.

This clone occurred once. This sequence joins TRBV12-3 or TRBV12-4 and TRBJ1-2; 9 positions match TRBD1. V gave up 5 bases and J gave up 7 bases; unmatched junction bases: 5. The CDR3 covers 13 residues. The CDR3 DNA reads TGTGCCAGCAGTCCAACAGGGGGCTCTGGCTACACCTTC. It codes for CASSPTGGSGYTF.

This sequence joins TRBV5-5 and TRBJ1-2, with 8 bases lining up with TRBD1. V trimming: 0 bases; J trimming: 8 bases; junction bases outside the gene matches: 12. The germline CDR1 and CDR2 sequences are SGHKS and YYEKEE (reference sequence). The CDR3 covers 16 residues. CDR3 amino acids: CASSLELRQGIGGYTF. The CDR3 region has the DNA TGTGCCAGCAGCTTGGAGTTGCGACAGGGGATAGGCGGCTACACCTTC.

This chain links TRBV10-3 with TRBJ1-4; 7 nucleotides align to TRBD1. Germline values: CDR1 ENHRY, CDR2 SYGVKD. Trimming at V came to 3 bases and at J to 0 bases, leaving 4 bases not matched to a gene. The CDR3 spans 16 residues. Here the CDR3 reads CAISDAGGATNEKLFF. The CDR3 bases are TGTGCCATCAGTGACGCAGGGGGTGCAACTAATGAAAAACTGTTTTTT.

V gene TRBV6-2 or TRBV6-3 combines with J gene TRBJ2-7, with TRBD1 matching 9 bases. Trimming at V came to 4 bases and at J to 1 base, leaving 17 bases not matched to a gene. In germline, CDR1 is MNHEY, CDR2 SVGEGT. The CDR3 extends over 19 amino acids. The CDR3 is CASSFIRDREVVPSYEQYF. The CDR3, as DNA: TGTGCCAGCAGTTTCATCCGGGACAGGGAAGTTGTCCCTTCCTACGAGCAGTACTTC.

The chain carries TRBV11-3 and TRBJ2-1; no clear D. V was cut by 4 bases and J by 10 bases, with 11 bases left in between. The CDR3 sequence is 12 residues long. Looked up from germline, CDR1 is SGHNT and CDR2 is YENEEA. The CDR3 DNA is TGTGCCAGCAGCTCTAGACCCCGGGAGCAGTTCTTC. It encodes CASSSRPREQFF. Supplemented by reference TRBV11-3 and TRBJ2-1, the full variable domain reads EAGVVQSPRYKIIEKKQPVAFWCNPISGHNTLYWYLQNLGQGPELLIRYENEEAVDDSQLPKDRFSAERLKGVDSTLKIQPAELGDSAVYLCASSSRPREQFFGPGTRLTVL.

This chain connects TRBV30 to TRBJ1-4; maybe TRBD1 (6 bases). The V gene's germline CDR1 is GTSNPN and CDR2 SVGIG (reference sequence). The length of the CDR3 is 11 residues. V dropped 8 bases and J dropped 4 bases, with 8 bases sitting between them. Written as DNA, the CDR3 is TGTGCCGGACAGCATAATGAAAAACTGTTTTTT. Protein product: CAGQHNEKLFF.

The CDR3 is CASSLSGGGSTTGELFF. CDR3 nucleotides: TGTGCCAGCAGCCTAAGCGGAGGCGGGAGTACCACCGGGGAGCTGTTTTTT. The chain joins TRBV7-8 to TRBJ2-2; 7 bases agree with TRBD2. Losses at the gene ends were 5 bases for V and 4 bases for J; bases not matched to a gene: 13. The CDR3 is made up of 17 amino acids. From germline, CDR1 is SGHVS and CDR2 FQNEAQ.

The chain employs TRBV5-1 and TRBJ1-2, with unresolved D. Germline lookup yields CDR1 SGHRS and CDR2 YFSETQ. The CDR3 runs to 13 residues. V gave up 0 bases and J gave up 7 bases, with 10 bases separating them. For the CDR3, the DNA is TGCGCCAGCAGCTTGGGCAGCGTGGGTGGCTACACCTTC. Amino acid sequence: CASSLGSVGGYTF. Complete variable domain (other parts from reference TRBV5-1 and TRBJ1-2): KAGVTQTPRYLIKTRGQQVTLSCSPISGHRSVSWYQQTPGQGLQFLFEYFSETQRNKGNFPGRFSGRQFSNSRSEMNVSTLELGDSALYLCASSLGSVGGYTFGSGTRLTVV.

V and J are TRBV6-2 or TRBV6-3 and TRBJ1-1; D gene uncertain. The germline gives CDR1 MNHEY, CDR2 SVGEGT. This CDR3 has 14 residues. V was trimmed by 4 bases and J by 0 bases, leaving 9 bases between them. CDR3 loop: CASSSPGMNTEAFF. The DNA of the CDR3 is TGTGCCAGCAGTTCCCCCGGTATGAACACTGAAGCTTTCTTT.

V is TRBV5-1 and J is TRBJ1-2; 11 bases fit TRBD1. Germline CDR1 is SGHRS and CDR2 is YFSETQ. Losses at the gene ends were 4 bases for V and 6 bases for J; bases not matched to a gene: 8. The CDR3 runs 15 residues. For the CDR3, the DNA is TGCGCCAGCAGCCCCCGGACAGGGGGCGTACATGGCTACACCTTC. Its protein product is CASSPRTGGVHGYTF.

The CDR3 DNA reads as TGCGCCAGCAGCCAGGGACAGAGCTATAATTCACCCCTCCACTTT. Translated, it gives CASSQGQSYNSPLHF. This rearrangement joins TRBV4-1 to TRBJ1-6; 7 bases fit TRBD1. Germline V gene lookup returns CDR1 MGHRA and CDR2 YSYEKL. This CDR3 spans 15 amino acids. V was clipped by 3 bases and J by 3 bases; unmatched bases: 2.

This rearrangement joins TRBV12-3 or TRBV12-4 to TRBJ1-4; 8 nucleotides line up with TRBD1. CDR3 size: 13 residues. The V gene end was trimmed by 7 bases and the J gene end by 7 bases; junction bases not matched to a gene: 5. Here the CDR3 DNA reads TGTGCCAGCACCGACAGGGGAAGTGAAAAACTGTTTTTT. It yields the protein CASTDRGSEKLFF.

This clone was picked up a small number of times. V usage is TRBV27 and J usage is TRBJ1-3, with a tentative D call TRBD1 (6 bases). The V gene's germline CDR1 is MNHEY and CDR2 SMNVEV (reference sequence). Trimming pared 6 bases from V and 8 bases from J, leaving 14 bases between. The CDR3 loop spans 13 amino acids. The CDR3 here is CASSSGGLDTIYF. The DNA for the CDR3 is TGTGCCAGCAGCTCCGGGGGGCTGGACACCATATATTTT.

The chain recombines TRBV27 with TRBJ1-1; tentative D call: TRBD1 (6 bases). CDR3 length: 16 residues. V was trimmed by 8 bases and J by 4 bases, leaving 23 bases between them. Germline CDR1 and CDR2: MNHEY and SMNVEV (reference sequence). The CDR3 is CASSLYGGLVSTEAFF. The CDR3 nucleotides read TGTGCCAGCTCCCTCTACGGGGGGCTGGTAAGCACTGAAGCTTTCTTT.

The rearrangement links TRBV19 to TRBJ1-1; tentatively, D is TRBD1 (6 bases). Germline loops: CDR1 LNHDA, CDR2 SQIVND (reference sequence). The CDR3 runs 14 residues. Trimming removed 6 bases at V and 4 bases at J, with 15 bases between. This CDR3 is CASSQVQGGTEAFF. In DNA form, the CDR3 reads TGTGCCAGTAGCCAGGTACAAGGGGGCACTGAAGCTTTCTTT.

This rearrangement joins TRBV7-2 to TRBJ2-3; no definite D call. Germline V gives CDR1 SGHTA, CDR2 FQGNSA. V lost 1 base, J lost 3 bases, and 8 bases lay in between. The CDR3 contains 14 residues. CDR3 amino acids: CASSLGLRTDTQYF. CDR3 nucleotides: TGTGCCAGCAGCTTAGGCCTCCGGACAGATACGCAGTATTTT.

The chain couples TRBV6-1 to TRBJ2-7, with a possible D match to TRBD2 (6 bases). The ends were cut back, 1 base at V and 3 bases at J, with 10 bases in the middle. The V gene's germline CDR1 is MNHNS and CDR2 SASEGT. This CDR3 is built from 14 residues. CDR3 protein: CASSEGWRGYEQYF. For the CDR3, the DNA is TGTGCCAGCAGTGAAGGGTGGAGGGGCTACGAGCAGTACTTC.

The chain has TRBV18 and TRBJ2-1, with D uncertain. Germline CDR1 reads KGHSH; CDR2 reads LQKENI. The CDR3 contains 16 residues. Trimming shortened V by 6 bases and J by 6 bases, and 21 bases separated the two germline ends. Here the CDR3 reads CASSRPRPLEANEQFF. The CDR3 region has the DNA TGTGCCAGCTCCCGTCCGAGGCCGCTCGAGGCCAATGAGCAGTTCTTC.